Listed below are T cell receptor beta chains from one sample, sequenced in a study of blood T cells in healthy people across ages. TCRdb itself ran the 5' RACE reads through MiXCR, one entry per CDR3 protein. The table shows 890,000 or so distinct CDR3 sequences, with 62% occurring only once. The sample comprised blood. These receptors all come from a man under 40 in good health. Both conserved end residues are part of each CDR3. The order of the fields is V gene, J gene, D gene, clone size, CDR3 DNA, CDR3 protein. A D gene is named only where the DNA matches it firmly. For some rows the clone size is stated as once, few or many, or as a class when expanded; others skip it.

>TRBV9|TRBJ2-3|NA|few
TGTGCCAGCAGCGTAGACAGGCGTCGAGATACGCAGTATTTT
CASSVDRRRDTQYF
>TRBV20-1|TRBJ2-1|NA|NA
TGCAGTGCCCCAGGGATCCCAGGGGACAATGAGCAGTTCTTC
CSAPGIPGDNEQFF
>TRBV9|TRBJ2-1|NA|NA
TGTGCCAGCAAAGACGTCCTCCGGAATGAGCAGTTCTTC
CASKDVLRNEQFF
>TRBV5-1|TRBJ2-7|TRBD1|few
TGCGCCAGCAGCGGGGACAGGGAACTCTACGAGCAGTACTTC
CASSGDRELYEQYF
>TRBV11-3|TRBJ2-1|TRBD2|NA
TGTGCCAGCAGCGCCCAGACTAGAATGGGAGGGTTTGATGAGCAGTTCTTC
CASSAQTRMGGFDEQFF
>TRBV29-1|TRBJ2-3|NA|NA
TGCAGCGTTGAAGGAGGTGCCTACGGCACGCAGTATTTT
CSVEGGAYGTQYF
>TRBV7-9|TRBJ2-6|TRBD1|NA
TGTGCCAGCAGCTTAATCGGGCAGGGGGCGCGATCTGGGGCCAACGTCCTGACTTTC
CASSLIGQGARSGANVLTF
>TRBV4-3|TRBJ2-3|NA|NA
TGCGCCAGCAGCCAGCTGAGTGTCGGGGGAGAGACACCTAGCACAGATACGCAGTATTTT
CASSQLSVGGETPSTDTQYF
>TRBV29-1|TRBJ2-1|NA|NA
TGCAGCGTTGAAGCCACAGGCTATGAGCAGTTCTTC
CSVEATGYEQFF
>TRBV30|TRBJ2-3|NA|few
TGTGCCTGGAACCCAAGATCGGCCAGGGGCTATGCAGATACGCAGTATTTT
CAWNPRSARGYADTQYF
>TRBV7-9|TRBJ2-5|NA|many
TGTGCCAGCAGCCCGAGTCACGGAAGGGCAGAGACCCAGTACTTC
CASSPSHGRAETQYF
>TRBV3-1|TRBJ2-7|NA|NA
TGTGCCAGCAGCCAAGAGAGTGCAGCTCCCTACGAGCAGTACTTC
CASSQESAAPYEQYF
>TRBV6-5|TRBJ1-2|NA|NA
TGTGCCAGCAGTGTCGACAACTATGGCTACACCTTC
CASSVDNYGYTF
>TRBV29-1|TRBJ2-5|NA|NA
TGCAGCGTTCCACAGGGAAACCAAGAGACCCAGTACTTC
CSVPQGNQETQYF
>TRBV20-1|TRBJ2-6|NA|few
TGCAGTGCTAGTTTAGCACCCTCTGGGGCCAACGTCCTGACTTTC
CSASLAPSGANVLTF
>TRBV2|TRBJ2-1|NA|few
TGTGCCAGCACGTATGGGGGCAAGTCCTACAATGAGCAGTTCTTC
CASTYGGKSYNEQFF
>TRBV20-1|TRBJ2-7|NA|NA
TGCAGTGCTAGAGAAATAGGTCGCAGCAACTACGAGCAGTACTTC
CSAREIGRSNYEQYF
>TRBV7-6|TRBJ2-7|NA|few
TGTGCCAGCAGCGTAAATTCGTACTACGAGCAGTACTTC
CASSVNSYYEQYF
>TRBV11-2|TRBJ2-7|NA|NA
TGTGCCAGCAGCGGTGACGACTACCACGAGCAGTACTTC
CASSGDDYHEQYF
>TRBV12-3/TRBV12-4|TRBJ2-1|TRBD1|NA
TGTGCCAGCAGTTTCGACAGGGGCTGGATCAATGAGCAGTTCTTC
CASSFDRGWINEQFF
>TRBV6-5|TRBJ2-7|NA|once
TGTGCCAGCAGACCAACTCAGGGATTCTACGAGCAGTATTTC
CASRPTQGFYEQYF
>TRBV28|TRBJ1-2|NA|NA
TGTGCCAGCGCGGTACATTTGTATGGCTACACCTTC
CASAVHLYGYTF
>TRBV7-2|TRBJ2-3|NA|once
TGTGCCAGCAGCTTTAGGCGGGCGGGGCTCACAGATACGCAGTATTTT
CASSFRRAGLTDTQYF
>TRBV4-2|TRBJ1-2|TRBD1|once
TGTGCCAGCAGCCAAGACGGAGGGGGCTCTAATGGCTACACCTTC
CASSQDGGGSNGYTF
>TRBV7-2|TRBJ2-3|TRBD2|NA
TGTGCCAGCAGCTTACTAGCAGCGGGGTTGTCAGATACGCAGTATTTT
CASSLLAAGLSDTQYF
>TRBV27|TRBJ2-5|NA|NA
TGTGCCAGCAGGCTTCCTAAGTACTTC
CASRLPKYF
>TRBV20-1|TRBJ1-6|NA|NA
TGCAGTGCTGAAGGGCAGGGAGATTCACCCCTCCACTTT
CSAEGQGDSPLHF
>TRBV12-3/TRBV12-4|TRBJ1-2|NA|few
TGTGCCAGCAGCCACTGGGGTGGCTACACCTTC
CASSHWGGYTF
>TRBV7-2|TRBJ1-5|TRBD1|few
TGTGCCAGCAGCTTATGGGCAGGGGGGGATCAGCCCCAGCATTTT
CASSLWAGGDQPQHF
>TRBV29-1|TRBJ2-3|NA|NA
TGCAGCGTTGAAGGCCCCGTGCGCACAGATACGCAGTATTTT
CSVEGPVRTDTQYF
>TRBV6-1|TRBJ2-1|TRBD2|few
TGTGCCAGCGCAGAGGGCGGGGGGGGCACCTACAATGAGCAGTTCTTC
CASAEGGGGTYNEQFF
>TRBV30|TRBJ2-5|NA|many
TGTGCCTGGAGTGTTGTGGAAGAGACCCAGTACTTC
CAWSVVEETQYF
>TRBV9|TRBJ2-3|NA|NA
TGTGCCAGCAACGCTTACCCGAGCACAGATACGCAGTATTTT
CASNAYPSTDTQYF
>TRBV12-3/TRBV12-4|TRBJ2-3|NA|once
TGTGCCAGCAGTTTAAACGACCAATACACAGATACGCAGTATTTT
CASSLNDQYTDTQYF
>TRBV7-2|TRBJ2-7|TRBD1|once
TGTGCCAGCAGCCCCTCCGGGACAGGATACTACGAGCAGTACTTC
CASSPSGTGYYEQYF
>TRBV7-3|TRBJ2-3|NA|NA
TGTGCCAGCAGCCCCCAGGTGGGGGACACAGATACGCAGTATTTT
CASSPQVGDTDTQYF
>TRBV12-3/TRBV12-4|TRBJ2-7|NA|NA
TGTGCCAGCAGTGTAAAGTTCGTCCTTTACGAGCAGTACTTC
CASSVKFVLYEQYF
>TRBV7-2|TRBJ2-7|NA|once
TGTGCCAGCAGCTCCCAATGGGGGGAATCCTACGAGCAGTACTTC
CASSSQWGESYEQYF
>TRBV12-3/TRBV12-4|TRBJ1-6|TRBD1|NA
TGTGCCAGCAGTACGGAGACAGGGGGAAATTCACCCCTCCACTTT
CASSTETGGNSPLHF
>TRBV29-1|TRBJ2-7|TRBD2|few
TGCAGCGCCGGACTAGCTCCCTACGAGCAGTACTTC
CSAGLAPYEQYF
>TRBV12-3/TRBV12-4|TRBJ2-1|TRBD2|NA
TGTGCCAGCAGTGGGACTAGCGGGGAGTCCAATGAGCAGTTCTTC
CASSGTSGESNEQFF
>TRBV7-9|TRBJ2-5|TRBD1|few
TGTGCCAGCAGCCTTCCCCGGGGACAGAACCAAGAGACCCAGTACTTC
CASSLPRGQNQETQYF
>TRBV20-1|TRBJ2-5|NA|NA
TGCAGTGCTAGCGTCCCGGGGAGAGAGACCCAGTACTTC
CSASVPGRETQYF
>TRBV7-3|TRBJ2-1|NA|few
TGCGCCAGCAGCGATTCTAGCGCGGGTACCAATGAGCGGTTCTTC
CASSDSSAGTNERFF
>TRBV3-1|TRBJ2-7|TRBD1|NA
TGTGCCAGCAGCCCATCACGGGGGACAGGGGGCTGGGAGCAGTACTTC
CASSPSRGTGGWEQYF
>TRBV12-3/TRBV12-4|TRBJ2-2|NA|NA
TGTGCCAGCAGCCTCCGCGGGGACACCGGGGAGCTGTTTTTT
CASSLRGDTGELFF
>TRBV6-2/TRBV6-3|TRBJ2-2|NA|NA
TGTGCCAGCAGTTACTCGATGGGTAGAGCCGGGGAGCTGTTTTTT
CASSYSMGRAGELFF
>TRBV6-5|TRBJ1-2|NA|NA
TGTGCCAGCAGTTACTCGAGATGGAACTACTATGGCTACACCTTC
CASSYSRWNYYGYTF
>TRBV6-4|TRBJ1-2|NA|NA
TGTGCCAGCAGTCAGGGGAGTTCGAGAGAAGGCTACACCTTC
CASSQGSSREGYTF
>TRBV4-2|TRBJ2-1|TRBD2|NA
TGTGCCAGCAGCCAAGGAGCCAGCGGGGACTACAATGAGCAGTTCTTC
CASSQGASGDYNEQFF
>TRBV6-2/TRBV6-3|TRBJ2-5|NA|NA
TGTGCCAGCAGTCCATGGACGGGGGAGACCCAGTACTTC
CASSPWTGETQYF
>TRBV2|TRBJ2-7|NA|NA
TGTGCCAGCAGTGGGGGGGCCCTCCTGTACGAGCAGTACTTC
CASSGGALLYEQYF
>TRBV7-9|TRBJ1-2|TRBD1|NA
TGTGCCAGCAGCCGGACAGGGGGCGCGTTCTATGGCTACACCTTC
CASSRTGGAFYGYTF
>TRBV28|TRBJ1-6|NA|NA
TGTGCCAGCAGCCCTCAAGTCGGGGGCGGATCACCCCTCCACTTT
CASSPQVGGGSPLHF
>TRBV4-3|TRBJ2-7|NA|NA
TGCGCCAGCAGCCAAAACCGGGGGTCAGCGTCCTACGAGCAGTACTTC
CASSQNRGSASYEQYF
>TRBV5-1|TRBJ1-1|NA|NA
TGCGCCAGCAGCGGAGACAAGTTGCGTCCTTTCTTT
CASSGDKLRPFF